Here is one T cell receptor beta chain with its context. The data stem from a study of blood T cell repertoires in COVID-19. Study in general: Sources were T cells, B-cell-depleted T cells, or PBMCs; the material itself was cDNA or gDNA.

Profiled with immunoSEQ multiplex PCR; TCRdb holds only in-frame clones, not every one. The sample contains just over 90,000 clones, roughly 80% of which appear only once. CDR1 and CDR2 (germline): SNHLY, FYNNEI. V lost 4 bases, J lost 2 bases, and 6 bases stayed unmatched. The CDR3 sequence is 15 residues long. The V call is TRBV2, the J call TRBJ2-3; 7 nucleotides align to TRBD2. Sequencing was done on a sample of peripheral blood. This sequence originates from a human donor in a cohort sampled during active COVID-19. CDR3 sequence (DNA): TGTGCCAGCAGTGGGGAGGGCCAAAACACAGATACGCAGTATTTT. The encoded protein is CASSGEGQNTDTQYF.